These 18 T cell receptor beta chains came from one sample sequenced in a study of T cells in Graves' hyperthyroidism and ophthalmopathy. RNA transcripts were the template for amplifying TCR beta CDR3 regions. Carried out on the TCR CDR3, a first-round RT-PCR used the HTBI primer set. A single record per CDR3 protein comes from TCRdb applying MiXCR to the multiplex PCR reads. This sample has approximately 320,000 distinct CDR3 sequences, with 16% found just once. The sample comprised blood. The receptors were gathered from a man aged 30 to 39 with Graves' hyperthyroidism.

V gene TRBV5-1 combines with J gene TRBJ2-2; 10 nucleotides match TRBD1. This CDR3 has 19 residues. Germline CDR1 is SGHRS and CDR2 is YFSETQ. Losses at the gene ends were 4 bases for V and 6 bases for J; bases not matched to a gene: 18. CDR3: CASSVPGTGVPAVPGELFF. The CDR3 DNA sequence: TGCGCCAGCAGCGTGCCCGGGACAGGGGTGCCGGCGGTCCCCGGGGAGCTGTTTTTT. Full variable domain (outside the CDR3, taken from reference TRBV5-1 and TRBJ2-2): KAGVTQTPRYLIKTRGQQVTLSCSPISGHRSVSWYQQTPGQGLQFLFEYFSETQRNKGNFPGRFSGRQFSNSRSEMNVSTLELGDSALYLCASSVPGTGVPAVPGELFFGEGSRLTVL.

A few counts support this clonotype. This sequence joins TRBV10-2 and TRBJ1-6; no clear D gene. Per the germline V gene, CDR1 is WSHSY and CDR2 is SAAADI. The CDR3 totals 14 residues. V was clipped by 7 bases and J by 4 bases, with 11 bases between them. The CDR3 bases are TGCGCCAGCACGGTGGATGTTTATAATTCACCCCTCCACTTT. Its protein is CASTVDVYNSPLHF.

This clonotype was seen at least ten times. The V and J genes are TRBV11-3 and TRBJ2-3; TRBD1 aligns across 10 bases. V lost 5 bases and J lost 6; bases outside the gene matches: 8. The germline V gene has CDR1 SGHNT and CDR2 YENEEA. CDR3 length: 15 amino acids. The chain's CDR3 is CASSPLGQGSDTQYF. The CDR3 DNA reads TGTGCCAGCAGCCCCCTGGGACAGGGGTCCGATACGCAGTATTTT.

This sequence joins TRBV12-3 or TRBV12-4 and TRBJ2-1, with 7 bases fitting TRBD1. The CDR3 extends over 11 amino acids. V shed 5 bases, J shed 14 bases, and the junction held 6 bases outside the gene matches. The CDR3 loop reads CASSAQGSEFF. CDR3 coding DNA: TGTGCCAGCAGTGCACAGGGGAGCGAGTTCTTC.

This clonotype was counted between two and nine times. The chain carries TRBV12-5 and TRBJ2-1; possibly TRBD1 for D (5 bases). CDR1 LGHNT and CDR2 FRNRAP come from the germline V gene. V was shortened by 5 bases and J by 8 bases, with 13 bases between the two germline ends. This CDR3 comprises 13 residues. The CDR3 region has the DNA TGTGCTAGTGGTCCCTCCCAGGGTTATGAGCAGTTCTTC. Encoded protein: CASGPSQGYEQFF.

This clonotype was recorded a few times. The J gene is TRBJ2-2, the V gene TRBV24-1; 9 nucleotides line up with TRBD1. With 3 bases clipped from V and 4 bases from J, the junction kept 17 bases outside the gene matches. CDR3 length equals 20 residues. Germline values: CDR1 KGHDR, CDR2 SFDVKD. CDR3 sequence reads: CATSDRTGASSGAGTGELFF. Here the CDR3 DNA reads TGTGCCACCAGTGATCGGACAGGGGCGTCATCAGGCGCCGGCACCGGGGAGCTGTTTTTT.

This clonotype has ten or more counts. The CDR3 bases are TGTGCCTGGATGGCTGAGGACTACGAGCAGTACTTC. Protein product: CAWMAEDYEQYF. The chain employs TRBV30 and TRBJ2-7; D not certain. With 4 bases removed from V and 3 bases from J, the gap between germline ends came to 10 bases. The CDR3 spans 12 residues. CDR1 is GTSNPN and CDR2 is SVGIG in the germline V gene (reference sequence). Using reference TRBV30 and TRBJ2-7 for the parts outside the CDR3, the full variable domain is SQTIHQWPATLVQPVGSPLSLECTVEGTSNPNLYWYRQAAGRGLQLLFYSVGIGQISSEVPQNLSASRPQDRQFILSSKKLLLSDSGFYLCAWMAEDYEQYFGPGTRLTVT.

Turning to this clonotype: A read error may produce the germline difference seen at one junction end. The chain links TRBV24-1 to TRBJ2-3; TRBD1 matches at 9 bases. The CDR3 spans 17 residues. Germline V CDR1 and CDR2: KGHDR, SFDVKD. CDR3 protein: CAASEHPGQGHTDTQYF. The CDR3 DNA reads TGTGCCGCCAGTGAGCATCCGGGACAGGGACACACAGATACGCAGTATTTT.

A few counts support this clonotype. The V call is TRBV5-8, the J call TRBJ2-3; 7 bases align to TRBD2. CDR1 is SGHTS and CDR2 is YDEGEE in the germline V gene. The CDR3 consists of 14 residues. V gave up 2 bases and J gave up 14 bases; unmatched junction bases: 14. The DNA of the CDR3 is TGTGCCAGCAGCTTCGAGGGAGATGGGACTAAGGGGTATTTT. This gives the protein CASSFEGDGTKGYF.

The chain employs TRBV16 and TRBJ2-7; 14 nucleotides line up with TRBD2. From germline, CDR1 is KGHSY and CDR2 FQNENV. The CDR3 spans 19 residues. Trimming took 4 bases from V and 5 from J; bases not matched to a gene: 16. DNA of the CDR3: TGTGCCAGCAGCCTTTGGGGACTAGCGGGAGCGGGTTCGATGAACGAGCAGTACTTC. Translating it yields CASSLWGLAGAGSMNEQYF.

This clonotype was counted between two and nine times. The genes are TRBV4-1 and TRBJ2-3, with D tentatively TRBD2 (6 bases). The length of the CDR3 is 15 residues. Trimming took off 0 bases at V and 1 base at J, with 8 bases between the two ends. In germline, CDR1 is MGHRA, CDR2 YSYEKL. The CDR3 region has the DNA TGCGCCAGCAGCCAAGATATAGCGGGCACAGATACGCAGTATTTT. It translates to CASSQDIAGTDTQYF.

This clonotype has just a few counts. The rearrangement joins TRBV5-5 to TRBJ2-1; 7 bases map to TRBD1. The J segment lost 4 bases and the V segment lost 1 base, leaving 8 bases of the junction unmatched. Germline values: CDR1 SGHKS, CDR2 YYEKEE (reference sequence). The CDR3 extends over 16 amino acids. The CDR3 DNA reads TGTGCCAGCAGCTTGAGGTGGGACAGAGTTTACAATGAGCAGTTCTTC. This gives the protein CASSLRWDRVYNEQFF.

The table lists this clonotype with many counts. This sequence joins TRBV27 and TRBJ1-6, with D perhaps TRBD1 (6 bases). The CDR3 covers 17 residues. Per the germline V gene, CDR1 is MNHEY and CDR2 is SMNVEV (reference sequence). Between the trimmed V and J ends, which lost 4 bases and 3 bases, there was a span of 16 bases. The CDR3 reads CASSSKQGAGYNSPLHF. CDR3 nucleotides: TGTGCCAGCAGTTCCAAACAGGGAGCGGGCTATAATTCACCCCTCCACTTT.

This clonotype was seen many times. The CDR3 DNA is TGTGCCGCCGGGGACCGTTCTCTTAATGAGCAGTTCTTC. As protein: CAAGDRSLNEQFF. This chain uses TRBV2 with TRBJ2-1; D might be TRBD1 or TRBD2, each matching 5 bases. Germline V CDR1 and CDR2: SNHLY, FYNNEI. This CDR3 has 13 amino acids. V lost 11 bases, J lost 7 bases, and 18 bases lay in between.

This clonotype has just a few counts. A single base separates this from a much larger clone, so it may be a read error. This rearrangement joins TRBV7-2 to TRBJ2-5; 8 positions match TRBD2. Germline V gene sequence: CDR1 SGHTA, CDR2 FQGNSA. This CDR3 spans 16 amino acids. The CDR3 spells CASSLRLAGTKETLYF. The DNA of the CDR3 is TGTGCCAGCAGCTTAAGGCTAGCGGGTACGAAAGAGACCCTGTACTTC.

The CDR3 DNA follows: TGCAGCGCCGGGACTAGCGGGACCTACGAGCAGTACTTC. Translating it yields CSAGTSGTYEQYF. This chain uses TRBV29-1 with TRBJ2-7; 13 positions agree with TRBD2. Germline lookup yields CDR1 SQVTM and CDR2 ANQGSEA. This CDR3 is 13 amino acids long. With V trimmed by 7 bases and J by 2 bases, 2 bases remained unmatched.

Ten or more counts support this clonotype. This chain connects TRBV18 to TRBJ2-7; D gene uncertain. This CDR3 comprises 13 residues. Per germline, CDR1 KGHSH and CDR2 LQKENI. V lost 2 bases to trimming and J lost 5 bases, with 10 bases between them. CDR3 in amino acids: CASSPNQRNEQYF. DNA of the CDR3: TGTGCCAGCTCACCAAACCAGCGAAACGAGCAGTACTTC.

This clonotype was observed at least ten times. The chain has TRBV5-6 and TRBJ2-1, with D unclear. Germline V gene sequence: CDR1 SGHDT, CDR2 YYEEEE. The CDR3 spans 12 residues. Trimming removed 6 bases at V and 12 bases at J, with 16 bases between. The CDR3 loop is CASTHSSGAQFF. DNA for the CDR3: TGTGCCAGCACCCATTCATCGGGCGCGCAGTTCTTC.